The rows below give T cell receptor beta chains drawn from one sample of a study of OX40 agonist ivuxolimab in advanced cancers. Data came from immunoSEQ multiplex PCR; TCRdb stores just in-frame clones and leaves some out. Of under 75,000 clones listed, roughly 90% are singletons. Sequenced here: CD4+ or CD8+ T cells sorted from blood, sampled in a trial of the OX40 agonist ivuxolimab. All receptors derive from an adult with an advanced solid tumor such as melanoma, head and neck, liver or kidney cancer. The CDR3 runs from the conserved cysteine through the conserved F or W. The order of the fields is V gene, clone size, J gene, D gene, CDR3 DNA, CDR3 protein. D genes are given only for firm matches. Size is omitted from some rows. Given values are once, few, many or a class for expanded clones.

TRBV7-9,.,TRBJ1-6,TRBD1,TGTGCCAGCGCCCGGGACAGGGGGCTAGAGATGGGTTCACCCCTCCACTTT,CASARDRGLEMGSPLHF
TRBV29-1,.,TRBJ2-1,TRBD1,TGCAGCGTTGAACCTCGGACAGGGGATAACAATGAGCAGTTCTTC,CSVEPRTGDNNEQFF
TRBV4-1,.,TRBJ1-1,.,TGCGCCAGCAGCCGGGGGGACGCCCCCACTGAAGCTTTCTTT,CASSRGDAPTEAFF
TRBV9,.,TRBJ2-7,.,TGTGCCAGCAGCGTAGCCCTATCCTACGAGCAGTACTTC,CASSVALSYEQYF
TRBV9,.,TRBJ1-5,TRBD1,TGTGCCAGTGGAGGGGGCCCCGGGCCCCAGCATTTT,CASGGGPGPQHF
TRBV12-5,.,TRBJ1-2,.,TGTGCTAGTGGTTTGGTACTGGGTGACTACACCTTC,CASGLVLGDYTF
TRBV11-1,.,TRBJ2-1,TRBD1,TGTGCCAGCAGGCCCGGCAGGGGGCTCTCCTACAATGAGCAGTTCTTC,CASRPGRGLSYNEQFF
TRBV5-6,.,TRBJ1-5,.,TGTGCCAGCAGCCCTGGCGGCAGGTATAGCAATCAGCCCCAGCATTTT,CASSPGGRYSNQPQHF
TRBV9,.,TRBJ1-2,TRBD1,TGTGCCAGCAGCGCGACCGGGACAGGGACGACTGGCTACACCTTC,CASSATGTGTTGYTF
TRBV9,.,TRBJ2-5,.,TGTGCCAGCAGCCCCCGGAGAGGGACCTTCGAAGAGACCCAGTACTTC,CASSPRRGTFEETQYF
TRBV14,few,TRBJ1-1,.,TGTGCCAGCAGATACGGGGGGTCTGAAGCTTTCTTT,CASRYGGSEAFF